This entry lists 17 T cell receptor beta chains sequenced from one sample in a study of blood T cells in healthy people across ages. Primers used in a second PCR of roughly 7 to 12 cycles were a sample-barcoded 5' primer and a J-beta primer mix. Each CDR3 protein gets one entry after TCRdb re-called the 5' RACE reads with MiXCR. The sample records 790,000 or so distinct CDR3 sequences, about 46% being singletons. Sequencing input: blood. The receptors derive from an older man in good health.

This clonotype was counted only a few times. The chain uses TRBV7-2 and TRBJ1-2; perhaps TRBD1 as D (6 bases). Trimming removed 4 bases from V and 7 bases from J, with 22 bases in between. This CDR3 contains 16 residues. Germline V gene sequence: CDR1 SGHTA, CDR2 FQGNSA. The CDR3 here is CASSSTSSGGAFGYTF. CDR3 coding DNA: TGTGCCAGCAGCTCGACCAGTTCGGGGGGCGCCTTTGGCTACACCTTC.

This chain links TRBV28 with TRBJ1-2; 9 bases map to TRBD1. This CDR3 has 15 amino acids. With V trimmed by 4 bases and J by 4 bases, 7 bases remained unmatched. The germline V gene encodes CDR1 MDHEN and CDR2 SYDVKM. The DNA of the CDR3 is TGTGCCAGCAGTTCCCCGGGACAGGGAGTCTATGGCTACACCTTC. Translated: CASSSPGQGVYGYTF.

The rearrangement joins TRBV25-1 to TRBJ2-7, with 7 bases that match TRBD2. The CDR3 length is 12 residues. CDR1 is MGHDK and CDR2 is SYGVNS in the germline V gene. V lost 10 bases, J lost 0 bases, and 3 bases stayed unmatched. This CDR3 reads CATGGSSYEQYF. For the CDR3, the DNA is TGTGCCACCGGGGGGAGCTCCTACGAGCAGTACTTC.

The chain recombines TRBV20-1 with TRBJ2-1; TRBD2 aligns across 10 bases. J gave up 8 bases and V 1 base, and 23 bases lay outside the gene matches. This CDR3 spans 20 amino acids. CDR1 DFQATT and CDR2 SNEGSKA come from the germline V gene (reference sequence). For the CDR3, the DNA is TGCAGTGCTAGAGGTCGGGTGGGGGCGACTAGCGGGCAGGGGATCGATGAGCAGTTCTTC. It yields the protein CSARGRVGATSGQGIDEQFF.

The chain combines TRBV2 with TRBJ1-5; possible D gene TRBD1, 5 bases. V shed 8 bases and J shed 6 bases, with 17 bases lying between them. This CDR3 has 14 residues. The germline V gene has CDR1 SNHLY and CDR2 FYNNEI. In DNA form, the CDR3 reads TGTGCCAGCCAGCAAGGGGTAATGACTCAGCCCCAGCATTTT. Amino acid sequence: CASQQGVMTQPQHF.

CDR3 loop: CASSPRVSGANVLTF. The CDR3 region has the DNA TGTGCCAGCAGTCCCAGGGTATCTGGGGCCAACGTCCTGACTTTC. The chain uses TRBV6-2 or TRBV6-3 and TRBJ2-6; TRBD1 is a possible D gene (5 bases). The ends were cut back, 5 bases at V and 1 base at J, with 9 bases in the middle. Germline CDR1 and CDR2: MNHEY and SVGEGT. CDR3 length: 15 amino acids.

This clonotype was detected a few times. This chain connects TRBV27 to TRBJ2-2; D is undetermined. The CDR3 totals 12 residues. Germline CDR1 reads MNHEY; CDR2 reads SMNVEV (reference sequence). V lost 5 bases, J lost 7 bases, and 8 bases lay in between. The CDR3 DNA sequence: TGTGCCAGCAGTATGACGGGCGGGGAGCTGTTTTTT. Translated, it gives CASSMTGGELFF.

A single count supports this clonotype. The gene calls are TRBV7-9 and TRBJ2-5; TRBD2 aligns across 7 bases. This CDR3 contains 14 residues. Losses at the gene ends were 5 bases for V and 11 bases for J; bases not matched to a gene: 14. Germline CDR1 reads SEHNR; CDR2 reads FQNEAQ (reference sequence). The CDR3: CASSPTSAADGQYF. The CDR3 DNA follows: TGTGCCAGCAGCCCCACTAGCGCGGCGGACGGACAGTACTTC.

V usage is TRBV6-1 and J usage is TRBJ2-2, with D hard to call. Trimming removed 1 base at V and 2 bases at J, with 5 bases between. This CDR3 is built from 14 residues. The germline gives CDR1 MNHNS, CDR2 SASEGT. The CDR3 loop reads CASSEGINTGELFF. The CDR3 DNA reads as TGTGCCAGCAGTGAAGGGATTAACACCGGGGAGCTGTTTTTT.

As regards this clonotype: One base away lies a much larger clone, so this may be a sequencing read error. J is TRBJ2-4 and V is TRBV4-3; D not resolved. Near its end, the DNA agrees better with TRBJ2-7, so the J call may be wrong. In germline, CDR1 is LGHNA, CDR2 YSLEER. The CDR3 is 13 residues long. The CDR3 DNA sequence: TGCGCCAGCAACCAAGCCGCGAACTACGAGCAGTACTTC. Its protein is CASNQAANYEQYF.

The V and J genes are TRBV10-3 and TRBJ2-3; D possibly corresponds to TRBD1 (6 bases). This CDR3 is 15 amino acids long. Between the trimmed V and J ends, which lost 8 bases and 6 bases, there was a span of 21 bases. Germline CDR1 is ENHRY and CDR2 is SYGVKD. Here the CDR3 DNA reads TGTGCCATCCGCACCTCGGGACAACCGTCCGATACGCAGTATTTT. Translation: CAIRTSGQPSDTQYF.

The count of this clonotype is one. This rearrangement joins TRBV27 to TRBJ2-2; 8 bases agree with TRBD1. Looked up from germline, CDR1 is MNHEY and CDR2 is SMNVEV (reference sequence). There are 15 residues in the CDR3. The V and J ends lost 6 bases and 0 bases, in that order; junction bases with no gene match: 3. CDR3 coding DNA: TGTGCCAGCAGACCGGGACAGGCGAACACCGGGGAGCTGTTTTTT. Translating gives CASRPGQANTGELFF.

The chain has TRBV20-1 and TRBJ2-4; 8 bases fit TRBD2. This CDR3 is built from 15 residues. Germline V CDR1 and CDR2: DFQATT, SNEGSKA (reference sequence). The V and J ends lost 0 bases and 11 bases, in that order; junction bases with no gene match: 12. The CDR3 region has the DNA TGCAGTGCTAGAGATCCCGGGAGCGGGAGAGGCGTTCAGTACTTC. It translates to CSARDPGSGRGVQYF.

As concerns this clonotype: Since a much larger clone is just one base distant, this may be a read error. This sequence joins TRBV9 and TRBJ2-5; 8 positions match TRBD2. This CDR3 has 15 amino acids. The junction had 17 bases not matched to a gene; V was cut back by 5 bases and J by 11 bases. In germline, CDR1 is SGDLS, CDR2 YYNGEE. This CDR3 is CASSRTSRSSYVQYF. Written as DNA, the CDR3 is TGTGCCAGCAGTAGGACTAGCCGAAGCTCCTACGTGCAGTACTTC.

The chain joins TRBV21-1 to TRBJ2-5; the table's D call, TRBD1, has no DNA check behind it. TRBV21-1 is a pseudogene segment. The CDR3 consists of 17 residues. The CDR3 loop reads CASSKVMGDSFRETQYF. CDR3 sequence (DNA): TGTGCCAGCAGCAAAGTAATGGGGGACAGCTTCAGAGAGACCCAGTACTTC.

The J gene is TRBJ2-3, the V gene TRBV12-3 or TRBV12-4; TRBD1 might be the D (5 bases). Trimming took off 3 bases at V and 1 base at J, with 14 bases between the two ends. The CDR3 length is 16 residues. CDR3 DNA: TGTGCCAGCAGTTTGGCAGGGATCGTGGGCACAGATACGCAGTATTTT. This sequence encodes CASSLAGIVGTDTQYF.

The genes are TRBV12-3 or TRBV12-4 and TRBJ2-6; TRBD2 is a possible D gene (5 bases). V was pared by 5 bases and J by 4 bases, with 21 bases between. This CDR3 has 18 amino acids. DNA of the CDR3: TGTGCCAGCAGTCCCCAGTCGGTCCCAACGGGGGGGGCCAACGTCCTGACTTTC. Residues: CASSPQSVPTGGANVLTF.